This T cell receptor beta chain was sequenced during a study of blood T cell repertoires in COVID-19. Study-wide context: Researchers got acute and convalescent COVID-19 samples from the United States, Italy and Spain.

Measured with immunoSEQ multiplex PCR; TCRdb has only the in-frame clones, and not every one. Of about 220,000 clones in the sample, less than 85% were seen once. J lost 6 bases, V lost 5 bases, and 4 bases had no gene match. Germline-derived CDR1 and CDR2 are SGHTA and FQGNSA. The CDR3 is made up of 15 amino acids. This chain connects TRBV7-2 to TRBJ2-3; 14 bases match TRBD2. Sample: peripheral blood. This clonotype was sampled from a woman between 65 and 79 years old with acute or convalescent COVID-19. The DNA of the CDR3 is TGTGCCAGCAGCCCTCGACTAGCGGGGGGGGATACGCAGTATTTT. Translated: CASSPRLAGGDTQYF.